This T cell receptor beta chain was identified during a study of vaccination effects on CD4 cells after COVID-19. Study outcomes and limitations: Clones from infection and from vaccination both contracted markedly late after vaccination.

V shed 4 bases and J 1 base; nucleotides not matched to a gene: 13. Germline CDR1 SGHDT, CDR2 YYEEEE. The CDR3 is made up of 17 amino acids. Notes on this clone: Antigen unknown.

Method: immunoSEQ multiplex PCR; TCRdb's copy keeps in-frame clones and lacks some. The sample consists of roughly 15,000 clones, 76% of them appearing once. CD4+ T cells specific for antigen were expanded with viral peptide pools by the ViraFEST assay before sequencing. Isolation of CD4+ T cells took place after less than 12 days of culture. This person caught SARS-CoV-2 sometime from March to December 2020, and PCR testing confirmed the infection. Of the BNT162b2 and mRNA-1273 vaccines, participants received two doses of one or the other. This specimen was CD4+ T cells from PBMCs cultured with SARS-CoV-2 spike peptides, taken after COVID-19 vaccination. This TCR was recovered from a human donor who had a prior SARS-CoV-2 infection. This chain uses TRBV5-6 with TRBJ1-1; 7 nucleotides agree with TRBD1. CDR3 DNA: TGTGCCAGCAGCCCCGACTTGACAGGGCTGAAGAACACTGAAGCTTTCTTT. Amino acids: CASSPDLTGLKNTEAFF. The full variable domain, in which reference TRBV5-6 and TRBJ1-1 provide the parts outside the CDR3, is DAGVTQSPTHLIKTRGQQVTLRCSPKSGHDTVSWYQQALGQGPQFIFQYYEEEERQRGNFPDRFSGHQFPNYSSELNVNALLLGDSALYLCASSPDLTGLKNTEAFFGQGTRLTVV.